Below, one T cell receptor beta chain is given with its context. These data belong to a study of cytomegalovirus exposure and HLA in healthy donors. Amplification used 60 Vbeta primers and 13 Jbeta primers. The protocol was immunoSEQ multiplex PCR, while the TCRdb copy is restricted to in-frame clones and leaves out a portion. This listing includes approximately 190,000 clones. The material sequenced was PBMCs. This TCR was sampled from a boy under 18 in good health and CMV-seronegative.

The CDR3 DNA reads as TGTGCCAGCAGTACTAGCGGGGGAATCAATGAGCAGTTCTTC. Protein: CASSTSGGINEQFF. V usage is TRBV27 and J usage is TRBJ2-1; 11 positions agree with TRBD2. The germline V gene encodes CDR1 MNHEY and CDR2 SMNVEV (reference sequence). There are 14 residues in the CDR3. J gave up 6 bases and V 5 bases, and 3 bases lay outside the gene matches.